This section outlines one T cell receptor (beta chain) sequence together with its context. The protocol was immunoSEQ multiplex PCR, while the TCRdb copy is restricted to in-frame clones and leaves out a portion. Of 59,000 or so clones in the sample, approximately 85% were seen once. The CDR3 consists of 13 residues. Germline-derived CDR1 and CDR2 are SGHRS and YFSETQ. Losses at the gene ends were 6 bases for V and 2 bases for J; bases not matched to a gene: 3. This entry belongs to a study of blood T cell repertoires in COVID-19. The sample was peripheral blood. This sequence originates from a human donor in a cohort sampled during active COVID-19. The chain has TRBV5-1 and TRBJ2-5; 8 bases agree with TRBD2. The CDR3 here is CASKTSGQETQYF. The CDR3 DNA sequence: TGCGCCAGCAAAACTAGCGGACAAGAGACCCAGTACTTC. Full variable domain (remainder filled in from reference TRBV5-1 and TRBJ2-5): KAGVTQTPRYLIKTRGQQVTLSCSPISGHRSVSWYQQTPGQGLQFLFEYFSETQRNKGNFPGRFSGRQFSNSRSEMNVSTLELGDSALYLCASKTSGQETQYFGPGTRLLVL.